The 19 T cell receptor beta chains reported below all come from one sample, sequenced in a study of cytomegalovirus exposure and HLA in healthy donors. Amplification used 60 Vbeta primers and 13 Jbeta primers. Libraries were prepared by immunoSEQ multiplex PCR; TCRdb keeps only in-frame clonotypes and omits some of them. Of fewer than 200,000 clones in the sample, around 81% were seen once. The source material was PBMCs. All receptors come from a young woman in good health and CMV-seronegative.

The chain carries TRBV27 and TRBJ1-1, with D unresolved. Trimming pared 6 bases from V and 4 bases from J, leaving 12 bases between. This CDR3 is built from 13 residues. The germline V gene has CDR1 MNHEY and CDR2 SMNVEV (reference sequence). The DNA for the CDR3 is TGTGCCAGCAGGCCCGGGGTGATCACTGAAGCTTTCTTT. This sequence encodes CASRPGVITEAFF.

This rearrangement joins TRBV5-1 to TRBJ2-2; 7 nucleotides agree with TRBD2. Per the germline V gene, CDR1 is SGHRS and CDR2 is YFSETQ. V lost 4 bases to trimming and J lost 0 bases; unmatched junction nucleotides: 9. The CDR3 contains 17 residues. The CDR3 loop reads CASSLGRETANTGELFF. CDR3 bases: TGCGCCAGCAGCCTCGGGCGGGAGACCGCGAACACCGGGGAGCTGTTTTTT.

The chain links TRBV7-2 to TRBJ1-1; D is unresolved. Trimming left V 5 bases short and J 4 bases short, with 14 bases between. CDR3 length: 14 amino acids. CDR1 is SGHTA, CDR2 FQGNSA, per germline. In DNA form, the CDR3 reads TGTGCCAGCAGCCCGGGTACTGTTGCCACTGAAGCTTTCTTT. Translation gives CASSPGTVATEAFF.

The chain couples TRBV13 to TRBJ2-7; maybe TRBD1 (5 bases). Deletions cut 5 bases from V and 5 bases from J, with 19 bases between. Germline values: CDR1 PRHDT, CDR2 FYEKMQ (reference sequence). The CDR3 is made up of 15 amino acids. DNA for the CDR3: TGTGCCAGCAGCCCCATAGGCAGGGCTCGTGACGAGCAGTACTTC. Its protein product is CASSPIGRARDEQYF.

The V and J genes are TRBV21-1 and TRBJ2-6; the D segment call TRBD1 is taken from the table without a DNA check. TRBV21-1 represents a pseudogene. The CDR3 sequence is 17 residues long. CDR3 loop: CASSSHRISSGANVLTF. In nucleotides, the CDR3 is TGTGCCAGCAGCAGCCACAGGATCAGCTCTGGGGCCAACGTCCTGACTTTC.

This clone was found once. V usage is TRBV7-2 and J usage is TRBJ1-6; a weak D match, TRBD1 (5 bases). Trimming removed 2 bases at V and 8 bases at J, with 22 bases between. Germline CDR1 reads SGHTA; CDR2 reads FQGNSA. This CDR3 region has 18 residues. CDR3 DNA sequence: TGTGCCAGCAGCTTAACGCGGCCCGGCGGGGGTGGGTATTCACCCCTCCACTTT. It yields the protein CASSLTRPGGGGYSPLHF.

The chain has TRBV5-4 and TRBJ2-7; TRBD2 aligns across 14 bases. Trimming took 4 bases from V and 10 from J; bases not matched to a gene: 4. The CDR3 totals 13 residues. Germline CDR1 SGHNT, CDR2 YYREEE (reference sequence). CDR3 sequence: CASSPGLAGVQYF. Written as DNA, the CDR3 is TGTGCCAGCAGCCCGGGACTAGCGGGAGTCCAGTACTTC.

The chain uses TRBV6-1 and TRBJ1-5; TRBD1 matches at 10 bases. Germline-derived CDR1 and CDR2 are MNHNS and SASEGT. The CDR3 consists of 13 residues. Losses at the gene ends were 6 bases for V and 6 bases for J; bases not matched to a gene: 2. The CDR3 is CASRGQGPQPQHF. DNA of the CDR3: TGTGCCAGCAGGGGACAGGGGCCTCAGCCCCAGCATTTT.

This clone showed up just a few times. V usage is TRBV28 and J usage is TRBJ2-1, with TRBD2 matching 8 bases. This CDR3 region has 16 residues. V dropped 7 bases and J dropped 3; count of bases not matched to a gene: 11. From germline, CDR1 is MDHEN and CDR2 SYDVKM. The CDR3 region has the DNA TGTGCCAGCAATGGCCCGGGACTAGGGGTCTACAATGAGCAGTTCTTC. Its translation is CASNGPGLGVYNEQFF.

This clone has a handful of counts. The chain employs TRBV10-2 and TRBJ2-7, with D perhaps matching TRBD2 (5 bases). CDR1 is WSHSY and CDR2 is SAAADI in the germline V gene. Between the trimmed V and J ends, which lost 5 bases and 0 bases, there was a span of 8 bases. There are 13 residues in the CDR3. The CDR3 coding sequence is TGCGCCAGCAGTCGGACTTTCTCCTACGAGCAGTACTTC. It translates to CASSRTFSYEQYF.

The gene calls are TRBV28 and TRBJ2-1, with TRBD1 identical over 12 bases. Germline CDR1 MDHEN, CDR2 SYDVKM. The CDR3 sequence is 16 residues long. J gave up 12 bases and V 8 bases, and 17 bases lay outside the gene matches. In DNA, the CDR3 is TGTGCCAGCGCAAAGACAGGCGGGACAGGGGGCTCTTGGCAGTTCTTC. It is translated as CASAKTGGTGGSWQFF.

The V gene is TRBV28, the J gene TRBJ1-4; D is possibly TRBD1 (6 bases). CDR3 length equals 15 residues. V lost 2 bases to trimming and J lost 8 bases, with 15 bases between them. CDR1 is MDHEN, CDR2 SYDVKM, per germline. CDR3 in amino acids: CASSLGGTRDEKLFF. The CDR3 DNA follows: TGTGCCAGCAGTTTAGGGGGCACCAGGGACGAAAAACTGTTTTTT.

The V gene is TRBV27, the J gene TRBJ2-1; 15 bases line up with TRBD2. This CDR3 is built from 18 residues. After removal of 6 bases from V and 3 bases from J, the junction contained 9 bases not matched to a gene. Germline V lookup: CDR1 MNHEY, CDR2 SMNVEV (reference sequence). CDR3 protein: CASSHGTSGGTDYNEQFF. In DNA, the CDR3 is TGTGCCAGCAGCCACGGGACTAGCGGGGGGACAGACTACAATGAGCAGTTCTTC.

The chain has TRBV28 and TRBJ2-2, with D possibly being TRBD1 (6 bases). The CDR3 runs 13 residues. The germline gives CDR1 MDHEN, CDR2 SYDVKM. Deletions cut 6 bases from V and 6 bases from J, with 11 bases between. The DNA of the CDR3 is TGTGCCAGCAGGCCAGGGGTCCCCGGGGAGCTGTTTTTT. It is translated as CASRPGVPGELFF.

Points on this clone: This specimen includes other DNA sequences encoding the same CDR3. This chain's CDR3 is CASSRSGRADEQYF. For the CDR3, the DNA is TGCGCCAGCAGCCGAAGCGGGAGGGCAGACGAGCAGTACTTC. The rearrangement links TRBV5-1 to TRBJ2-7; 10 nucleotides match TRBD2. J gave up 5 bases and V 4 bases, and 6 bases lay outside the gene matches. The germline V gene has CDR1 SGHRS and CDR2 YFSETQ. CDR3 size: 14 residues.

V gene TRBV7-9 combines with J gene TRBJ2-5; 9 nucleotides line up with TRBD2. The J segment lost 2 bases and the V segment lost 4 bases, leaving 5 bases of the junction unmatched. The CDR3 extends over 15 amino acids. CDR1 is SEHNR and CDR2 is FQNEAQ in the germline V gene (reference sequence). CDR3: CASSSRLAEQETQYF. The CDR3 DNA sequence: TGTGCCAGCAGCTCCCGACTAGCGGAGCAAGAGACCCAGTACTTC.

As concerns this clone: The DNA is left out, because the CDR3 cannot be placed on it with certainty; the CDR3 is given as TCRdb lists it. The V and J genes are TRBV2 and TRBJ1-2; TRBD1, as called in the table, went unchecked against the DNA. From germline, CDR1 is SNHLY and CDR2 FYNNEI. The CDR3 spans 13 amino acids, including both terminal residues. CDR3: CASSTSDRAGYTF.

The rearrangement uses TRBV19 and TRBJ1-5, with 8 nucleotides matching TRBD1. Germline CDR1 reads LNHDA; CDR2 reads SQIVND (reference sequence). CDR3 length equals 16 residues. Trimming at V came to 1 base and at J to 2 bases, leaving 4 bases not matched to a gene. Here the CDR3 reads CASSIGGQGGNQPQHF. The CDR3 DNA reads TGTGCCAGTAGTATAGGAGGACAGGGAGGCAATCAGCCCCAGCATTTT.

The chain employs TRBV29-1 and TRBJ1-1; 10 bases map to TRBD1. Germline values: CDR1 SQVTM, CDR2 ANQGSEA. V shed 6 bases, J shed 1 base, and the junction held 8 bases outside the gene matches. CDR3 length: 15 amino acids. The CDR3 reads CSVAGTGETNTEAFF. For the CDR3, the DNA is TGCAGCGTCGCCGGGACAGGGGAAACGAACACTGAAGCTTTCTTT.